This TCR beta chain is drawn from a study of Ad26.COV2.S vaccination and SARS-CoV-2 variants. Overall study: Ad26.COV2.S shots went into the muscle once or twice, 56 days apart.

Profiling relied on immunoSEQ multiplex PCR, and the TCRdb table lists in-frame clones only, not all of them. Counted here are hundreds of thousands of clones, more than 75% occurring once; the ten biggest clones make up about 3.5%. Treatment here: about 20 received Ad26.COV2.S at low or high dose, single or two shots; about five received placebo; per-sample allocation not given. Sampling was performed 63 days after the first vaccine or placebo injection. Boston provided a donor who was an adult aged 18-55 years. The specimen comprised peripheral blood, sampled in a trial of Ad26.COV2.S vaccine versus placebo. This receptor was identified in a person aged 18-60 years who received the Ad26.COV2.S COVID-19 vaccine or a placebo.

The CDR3 region has the DNA TGTGCCAGCGTTGGGGGGCGTAGGTCTGAAGCTTTCTTT. It encodes CASVGGRRSEAFF. The gene calls are TRBV7-9 and TRBJ1-1, with D perhaps TRBD1 (6 bases). The CDR3 is 13 residues long. Trimming pared 8 bases from V and 6 bases from J, leaving 16 bases between. The germline V gene has CDR1 SEHNR and CDR2 FQNEAQ (reference sequence).